Listed here is a single T cell receptor (beta chain). What it binds is not known. The source of the sample is a study of OX40 agonist ivuxolimab in advanced cancers. Study conclusions and caveats: Low normalized T-cell clonal expansion was additionally recorded for some nonresponders.

Trimming removed 2 bases at V and 3 bases at J, with 8 bases between. This CDR3 region has 13 residues. Germline CDR1 SEHNR, CDR2 FQNEAQ (reference sequence). Only in-frame clones appear in the TCRdb table, and some are missing; sequencing was by immunoSEQ multiplex PCR. Altogether roughly 70,000 clones are present, over 80% being singletons, with the ten largest covering over 2.5%. The sample in question was CD4+ or CD8+ T cells sorted from blood, obtained in a trial of the OX40 agonist ivuxolimab. The chain recombines TRBV7-9 with TRBJ2-7; TRBD2 might be the D (5 bases). The TCR originated in an adult with an advanced solid tumor such as melanoma, head and neck, liver or kidney cancer. The CDR3 DNA reads TGTGCCAGCAGCTTATCAGGACTCTACGAGCAGTACTTC. Translating gives CASSLSGLYEQYF.